Listed here are 29 T cell receptor beta chains from one sample, sequenced in a study of T cells in Graves' hyperthyroidism and ophthalmopathy. The investigators amplified TCR beta CDR3 regions from RNA transcripts. A first-round RT-PCR of the TCR CDR3 used the HTBI primer set. TCRdb reanalysed the multiplex PCR reads using MiXCR and keeps one entry per CDR3 protein. Here the sample spans about 460,000 distinct CDR3 sequences, approximately 23% being singletons. Sequencing was done on a sample of blood. The source is a woman between 65 and 79 years old with Graves' ophthalmopathy.

In DNA, the CDR3 is TGTGCCAGCAGTGGAGGAACCGCCCGCACAGATACGCAGTATTTT. This sequence encodes CASSGGTARTDTQYF. This chain connects TRBV6-1 to TRBJ2-3; D gene ambiguous. Looked up from germline, CDR1 is MNHNS and CDR2 is SASEGT. Trimming took off 4 bases at V and 1 base at J, with 12 bases between the two ends. The CDR3 spans 15 residues.

The rearrangement links TRBV2 to TRBJ1-3; D remains ambiguous. Trimming took off 6 bases at V and 4 bases at J, with 10 bases between the two ends. Looked up from germline, CDR1 is SNHLY and CDR2 is FYNNEI. The CDR3 is 13 residues long. The CDR3 loop is CASSLEGGNTIYF. Written as DNA, the CDR3 is TGTGCCAGCAGCCTAGAAGGGGGAAACACCATATATTTT.

This clonotype has a count of ten or more. The V and J genes are TRBV6-1 and TRBJ1-2; D possibly corresponds to TRBD1 (5 bases). Germline V CDR1 and CDR2: MNHNS, SASEGT. V lost 8 bases to trimming and J lost 3 bases, with 7 bases between them. The CDR3 is made up of 11 amino acids. This chain's CDR3 is CASGRDYGYTF. The CDR3 DNA reads TGTGCCAGCGGCAGGGACTATGGCTACACCTTC.

The chain links TRBV7-9 to TRBJ2-1; D might be TRBD1 (5 bases). Judging by the DNA end, TRBJ2-7 fits better; the J call may be wrong. Per germline, CDR1 SEHNR and CDR2 FQNEAQ (reference sequence). CDR3 length: 15 amino acids. DNA for the CDR3: TGTGCCAGCAGCCTTCAAGACAGTTCATGGAATGAGCAGTACTTC. It encodes CASSLQDSSWNEQYF.

In this sample, this clonotype turned up many times. The chain uses TRBV30 and TRBJ2-7; the match to TRBD1 covers 7 bases. CDR1 is GTSNPN, CDR2 SVGIG, per germline (reference sequence). The V segment lost 2 bases and the J segment 6 bases; nucleotides outside the gene matches: 10. The CDR3 loop spans 14 amino acids. This CDR3 reads CAWSTLDRTGEQYF. The CDR3 nucleotides read TGTGCCTGGAGTACCTTGGACAGGACGGGCGAGCAGTACTTC.

This clonotype was seen ten or more times. The V gene is TRBV30, the J gene TRBJ2-1; D remains ambiguous. V lost 4 bases to trimming and J lost 0 bases, with 4 bases between them. The CDR3 consists of 12 residues. In germline, CDR1 is GTSNPN, CDR2 SVGIG (reference sequence). Here the CDR3 reads CAWMSSYNEQFF. The DNA for the CDR3 is TGTGCCTGGATGAGCTCCTACAATGAGCAGTTCTTC. The full variable domain, its missing parts supplied by reference TRBV30 and TRBJ2-1, is SQTIHQWPATLVQPVGSPLSLECTVEGTSNPNLYWYRQAAGRGLQLLFYSVGIGQISSEVPQNLSASRPQDRQFILSSKKLLLSDSGFYLCAWMSSYNEQFFGPGTRLTVL.

This clonotype was picked up many times. The rearrangement joins TRBV28 to TRBJ2-1, with 8 bases that match TRBD1. This CDR3 has 15 residues. CDR1 is MDHEN and CDR2 is SYDVKM in the germline V gene. With V trimmed by 3 bases and J by 7 bases, 8 bases remained unmatched. CDR3 DNA sequence: TGTGCCAGCAGTTTGATCGGGACAGGCGGGAATGAGCAGTTCTTC. Its translation is CASSLIGTGGNEQFF.

Many counts were recorded for this clonotype. J is TRBJ2-7 and V is TRBV3-1, with D tentatively TRBD1 (6 bases). Germline values: CDR1 LGHDT, CDR2 YNNKEL (reference sequence). This CDR3 spans 14 amino acids. V was pared by 2 bases and J by 5 bases, with 13 bases between. CDR3 nucleotide sequence: TGTGCCAGCAGCCAAACACAGGGTATCCACGAGCAGTACTTC. It codes for CASSQTQGIHEQYF.

This clonotype was recorded at least ten times. The V and J genes are TRBV12-3 or TRBV12-4 and TRBJ2-7; D might be TRBD1 or TRBD2, each matching 5 bases. V lost 1 base to trimming and J lost 6 bases, with 10 bases between them. The CDR3 length is 13 residues. In nucleotides, the CDR3 is TGTGCCAGCAGTTTAGGTGGGGACCTCGAGCAGTACTTC. Residues: CASSLGGDLEQYF.

This clonotype was detected a few times. The CDR3 DNA is TGCAGTGCTGACCACAGGGGGATGCCTGAAGCTTTCTTT. Translating gives CSADHRGMPEAFF. The V and J genes are TRBV20-1 and TRBJ1-1; TRBD1 matches at 8 bases. The germline gives CDR1 DFQATT, CDR2 SNEGSKA (reference sequence). With 5 bases clipped from V and 6 bases from J, the junction kept 8 bases outside the gene matches. This CDR3 is built from 13 residues.

This clonotype was counted only a few times. The V and J genes are TRBV27 and TRBJ2-3, with TRBD1 identical over 8 bases. CDR3 length: 14 residues. Germline V gene sequence: CDR1 MNHEY, CDR2 SMNVEV (reference sequence). The V segment lost 2 bases and the J segment 5 bases; nucleotides outside the gene matches: 3. CDR3 loop: CASSLIQGGDTQYF. The CDR3 DNA reads TGTGCCAGCAGTTTAATACAGGGGGGAGATACGCAGTATTTT.

This clonotype was picked up many times. This chain links TRBV20-1 with TRBJ2-1; D may correspond to TRBD1 or TRBD2 (5 bases each). This CDR3 comprises 14 residues. V lost 5 bases to trimming and J lost 10 bases, with 21 bases between them. Per germline, CDR1 DFQATT and CDR2 SNEGSKA (reference sequence). The CDR3 coding sequence is TGCAGTGCTTTGAGGGGAGATGGGGCTGGAGAGCAGTTCTTC. This gives the protein CSALRGDGAGEQFF.

This clonotype occurred a few times. The chain employs TRBV2 and TRBJ2-7, with D possibly being TRBD1 (5 bases). V lost 3 bases to trimming and J lost 6 bases, with 6 bases between them. Germline values: CDR1 SNHLY, CDR2 FYNNEI. This CDR3 contains 11 residues. CDR3 amino acids: CASSEGPEQYF. In DNA form, the CDR3 reads TGTGCCAGCAGTGAGGGGCCCGAGCAGTACTTC.

This clonotype was seen many times. V gene TRBV3-1 combines with J gene TRBJ1-2; D uncertain. Germline V gene sequence: CDR1 LGHDT, CDR2 YNNKEL (reference sequence). The CDR3 is 11 residues long. V shed 1 base and J shed 8 bases, with 5 bases lying between them. The CDR3 nucleotides read TGTGCCAGCAGCCAAGGAGCGGGCTACACCTTC. It is translated as CASSQGAGYTF.

The chain links TRBV5-1 to TRBJ2-6; D unresolved. Trimming removed 4 bases from V and 0 bases from J, with 8 bases in between. The germline V gene encodes CDR1 SGHRS and CDR2 YFSETQ. The CDR3 has 15 amino acids. CDR3 DNA sequence: TGCGCCAGCAGCCCCCCCCTCTCTGGGGCCAACGTCCTGACTTTC. It codes for CASSPPLSGANVLTF.

The V gene is TRBV6-1, the J gene TRBJ1-2; 8 nucleotides line up with TRBD1. This CDR3 comprises 15 residues. The junction had 11 bases not matched to a gene; V was cut back by 7 bases and J by 4 bases. CDR1 and CDR2 from the germline V gene are MNHNS and SASEGT. CDR3 region: CASIIQGANSYGYTF. The CDR3 coding sequence is TGTGCCAGCATTATCCAGGGGGCAAACTCCTATGGCTACACCTTC.

The chain has TRBV3-1 and TRBJ2-1; 7 positions match TRBD2. The V and J ends lost 8 bases and 10 bases, in that order; junction bases with no gene match: 14. The CDR3 consists of 14 residues. Germline CDR1 and CDR2: LGHDT and YNNKEL (reference sequence). CDR3 DNA sequence: TGTGCCAGCGGGAGGTCTAGCGGAGGGTTAGAGCAGTTCTTC. It specifies CASGRSSGGLEQFF.

The chain joins TRBV30 to TRBJ1-4; maybe TRBD1 (6 bases). Germline V gene sequence: CDR1 GTSNPN, CDR2 SVGIG (reference sequence). Trimming removed 2 bases from V and 1 base from J, with 11 bases in between. The CDR3 contains 15 residues. The DNA for the CDR3 is TGTGCCTGGAGTCGGGGGCAGAAAACTAATGAAAAACTGTTTTTT. Translation gives CAWSRGQKTNEKLFF.

A few counts support this clonotype. This rearrangement joins TRBV7-9 to TRBJ1-1, with D possibly matching TRBD1 (5 bases). The CDR3 is 15 residues long. Germline CDR1 is SEHNR and CDR2 is FQNEAQ (reference sequence). V lost 5 bases and J lost 1, with 14 bases in between. CDR3 region: CASSQGWVANTEAFF. CDR3 nucleotide sequence: TGTGCCAGCAGCCAGGGCTGGGTGGCGAACACTGAAGCTTTCTTT.

This clonotype was detected many times. The V gene is TRBV15, the J gene TRBJ2-1; 10 bases map to TRBD2. The CDR3 loop spans 14 amino acids. Looked up from germline, CDR1 is LNHNV and CDR2 is YYDKDF (reference sequence). The trim removed 2 bases at V and 6 bases at J, leaving 1 base unmatched. Written as DNA, the CDR3 is TGTGCCACCAGCAGAAGACTAGCGGGCAATGAGCAGTTCTTC. Its protein product is CATSRRLAGNEQFF. Full variable domain (outside the CDR3, taken from reference TRBV15 and TRBJ2-1): DAMVIQNPRYQVTQFGKPVTLSCSQTLNHNVMYWYQQKSSQAPKLLFHYYDKDFNNEADTPDNFQSRRPNTSFCFLDIRSPGLGDTAMYLCATSRRLAGNEQFFGPGTRLTVL.

This clonotype appeared a few times. The chain combines TRBV7-2 with TRBJ1-2, with D maybe TRBD1 (5 bases). Germline lookup yields CDR1 SGHTA and CDR2 FQGNSA. The V end was cut by 5 bases, the J end by 6 bases, with 13 bases between. CDR3 size: 13 residues. CDR3 nucleotide sequence: TGTGCCAGCAGCACAACCGGGACCGATGGCTACACCTTC. Protein: CASSTTGTDGYTF.

The chain is built from TRBV18 and TRBJ1-4; weak D call: TRBD1 (5 bases). Germline CDR1 and CDR2: KGHSH and LQKENI. V was cut by 3 bases and J by 4 bases, with 6 bases left in between. There are 13 residues in the CDR3. The DNA for the CDR3 is TGTGCCAGCTCACCGGGACTTAATGAAAAACTGTTTTTT. Translated, it gives CASSPGLNEKLFF.

About this clonotype: One junction end disagrees with the germline gene, perhaps due to a read error. The V and J genes are TRBV6-1 and TRBJ1-2; D ambiguous. This CDR3 has 13 amino acids. Germline CDR1 is MNHNS and CDR2 is SASEGT. The DNA of the CDR3 is TGTGCCAGCAGTCGCGAGATGGAACTTGGCCACACCTTC. It yields the protein CASSREMELGHTF.

This clonotype was observed at least ten times. The chain has TRBV11-1 and TRBJ2-7, with no clear D. The germline CDR1 and CDR2 sequences are SGHAT and FQDESV (reference sequence). V was pared by 3 bases and J by 3 bases, with 6 bases between. This CDR3 region has 12 residues. Here the CDR3 DNA reads TGTGCCAGCAGCTTTAACGGCTACGAGCAGTACTTC. Translation: CASSFNGYEQYF.

This chain uses TRBV28 with TRBJ1-2, with TRBD1 identical over 10 bases. V gave up 2 bases and J gave up 0 bases; unmatched junction bases: 3. The CDR3 is made up of 16 amino acids. Germline CDR1 is MDHEN and CDR2 is SYDVKM. The CDR3 DNA sequence: TGTGCCAGCAGTTTAGGGGGACAGGGGACTAACTATGGCTACACCTTC. Protein: CASSLGGQGTNYGYTF.

This chain links TRBV10-2 with TRBJ2-7, with D unresolved. Germline lookup yields CDR1 WSHSY and CDR2 SAAADI. The germline V and J ends were trimmed by 1 base and 0 bases, with 13 bases remaining between them. This CDR3 has 16 amino acids. CDR3 nucleotide sequence: TGCGCCAGCAGTGAGTACAGAAACGAGGCCTCCTACGAGCAGTACTTC. Translation: CASSEYRNEASYEQYF.

Only one count was recorded for this clonotype. This chain uses TRBV4-3 with TRBJ1-1; D call uncertain. The CDR3 runs to 18 residues. Trimming took 5 bases from V and 1 from J, leaving 23 bases between them. CDR1 LGHNA and CDR2 YSLEER come from the germline V gene. The CDR3 DNA reads as TGCGCCAGCAGCGATTTGACGGTGAGACGTCCGAAGAACACTGAAGCTTTCTTT. It codes for CASSDLTVRRPKNTEAFF.

This clonotype was seen ten or more times. The rearrangement uses TRBV28 and TRBJ2-7, with D possibly being TRBD2 (5 bases). CDR3 size: 13 residues. Germline values: CDR1 MDHEN, CDR2 SYDVKM. The V gene lost 2 bases and the J gene lost 6 bases, with 11 bases spanning the gap. The CDR3 DNA is TGTGCCAGCAGTTTACTAGCTCGCGCCGAGCAGTACTTC. Residues: CASSLLARAEQYF.

The chain recombines TRBV7-3 with TRBJ2-1; D is perhaps TRBD1 (8 bases). The CDR3 loop spans 16 amino acids. V was pared by 6 bases and J by 2 bases, with 17 bases between. The germline gives CDR1 SGHTA, CDR2 FQGTGA. The CDR3 region is CASRLQGGGTYNEQFF. The CDR3 region has the DNA TGTGCCAGCAGATTACAGGGGGGGGGGACCTACAATGAGCAGTTCTTC.